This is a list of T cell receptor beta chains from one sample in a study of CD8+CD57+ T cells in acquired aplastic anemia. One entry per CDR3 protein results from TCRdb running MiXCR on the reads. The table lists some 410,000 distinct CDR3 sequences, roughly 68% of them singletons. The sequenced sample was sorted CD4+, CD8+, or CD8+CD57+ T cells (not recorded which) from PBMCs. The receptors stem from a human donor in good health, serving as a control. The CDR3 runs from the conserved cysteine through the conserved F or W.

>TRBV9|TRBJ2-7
CASSVDISLVTDEQYF
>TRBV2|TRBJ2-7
CASSEYEYEQYF
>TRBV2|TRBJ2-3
CASSVLSGGNTDTQYF
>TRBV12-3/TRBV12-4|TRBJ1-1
CASRDLHGHTEAFF
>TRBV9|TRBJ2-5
CASSGRQAAQYF
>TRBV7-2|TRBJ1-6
CASSLRGYNSPLHF
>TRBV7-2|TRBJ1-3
CASSFLENYGYTFIYF
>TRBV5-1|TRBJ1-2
CASRTDGNQPNYGYTF
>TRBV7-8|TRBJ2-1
CASSPGTVWTEQFF
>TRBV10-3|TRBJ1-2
CAMTSGQGNGYTF
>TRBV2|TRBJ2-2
CASSFRGLAVEAGELFF
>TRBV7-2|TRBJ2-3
CASSLSPEAPYF
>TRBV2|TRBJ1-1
CASSDQEPMNTEAFF
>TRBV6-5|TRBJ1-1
CASSYSRVGDGEAFF
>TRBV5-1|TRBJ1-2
CASSLPGAGYTF
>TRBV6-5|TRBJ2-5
CASSPMLIGTPGETQYF
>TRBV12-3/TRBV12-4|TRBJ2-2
CASSRTGFGELFF
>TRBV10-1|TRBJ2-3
CASSRGRGGPSLSTDTQYF
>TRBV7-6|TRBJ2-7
CASSLSNSAETQYEQYF
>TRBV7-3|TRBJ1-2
CAWSSRDRPNHGFTF
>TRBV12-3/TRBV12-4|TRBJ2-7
CASSYSRGASYEQYF
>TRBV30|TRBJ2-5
CAWSAAGLAGPKETQYF
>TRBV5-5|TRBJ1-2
CASGQTTGDDGYTF
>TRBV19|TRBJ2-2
CASSSGGTNTGELFF
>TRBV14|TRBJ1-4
CASSVGDRNETPFF
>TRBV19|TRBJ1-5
CASTPLGGSNQPQHF
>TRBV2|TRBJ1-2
CASNDRASYTF
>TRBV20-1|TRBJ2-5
CSARVGGDF